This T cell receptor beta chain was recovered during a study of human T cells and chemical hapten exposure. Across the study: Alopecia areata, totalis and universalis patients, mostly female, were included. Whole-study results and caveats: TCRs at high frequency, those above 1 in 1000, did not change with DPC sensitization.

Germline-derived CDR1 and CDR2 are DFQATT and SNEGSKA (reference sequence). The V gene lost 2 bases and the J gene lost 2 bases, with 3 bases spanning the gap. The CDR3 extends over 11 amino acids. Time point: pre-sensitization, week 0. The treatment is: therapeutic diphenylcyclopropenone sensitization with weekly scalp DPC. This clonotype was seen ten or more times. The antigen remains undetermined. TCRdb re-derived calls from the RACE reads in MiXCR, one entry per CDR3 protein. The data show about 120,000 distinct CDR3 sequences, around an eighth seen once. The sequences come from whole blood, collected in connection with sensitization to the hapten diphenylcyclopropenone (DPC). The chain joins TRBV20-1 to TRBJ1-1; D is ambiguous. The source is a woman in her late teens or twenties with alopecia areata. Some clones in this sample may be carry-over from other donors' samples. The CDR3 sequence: CSARLNTEAFF. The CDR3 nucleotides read TGCAGTGCTAGACTTAACACTGAAGCTTTCTTT.